Listed here are 30 T cell receptor beta chains from one sample, sequenced in a study of blood T cell repertoires in COVID-19. The repertoire was sequenced with immunoSEQ multiplex PCR; TCRdb's copy has only in-frame clones and lacks some. Of roughly 48,000 clones listed, over 85% are singletons. Sequencing was done on a sample of peripheral blood. The source is a woman of 80 years or more with acute or convalescent COVID-19.

The chain joins TRBV4-1 to TRBJ2-1, with a weak D call TRBD1 (5 bases). The CDR3 runs 16 residues. Germline CDR1 is MGHRA and CDR2 is YSYEKL. V lost 7 bases to trimming and J lost 7 bases, with 23 bases between them. The chain's CDR3 is CASTRVQAHPKNEQFF. The DNA for the CDR3 is TGCGCCAGCACCAGGGTCCAAGCCCACCCGAAGAATGAGCAGTTCTTC.

This chain connects TRBV7-9 to TRBJ1-1; no definite D call. Germline V gene lookup returns CDR1 SEHNR and CDR2 FQNEAQ (reference sequence). The germline V and J ends were trimmed by 3 bases and 1 base, with 9 bases remaining between them. CDR3 size: 14 residues. CDR3 sequence: CASSFVAANTEAFF. CDR3 DNA sequence: TGTGCCAGCAGCTTCGTGGCGGCGAACACTGAAGCTTTCTTT.

The chain combines TRBV28 with TRBJ2-7; TRBD1 matches 7 bases. Germline V gives CDR1 MDHEN, CDR2 SYDVKM. The length of the CDR3 is 16 residues. Trimming removed 3 bases from V and 1 base from J; junction bases left unmatched: 9. CDR3 sequence (DNA): TGTGCCAGCAGTTTCTGGGGCAGGGGGAGATCCTACGAGCAGTACTTC. Protein product: CASSFWGRGRSYEQYF.

The CDR3 loop is CASREVGGPPATQYF. CDR3 coding DNA: TGTGCCAGTCGAGAGGTCGGAGGCCCCCCGGCGACCCAGTACTTC. The J gene is TRBJ2-5, the V gene TRBV19; the D gene is possibly TRBD2 (5 bases). The CDR3 runs to 15 residues. Looked up from germline, CDR1 is LNHDA and CDR2 is SQIVND (reference sequence). With 8 bases removed from V and 7 bases from J, the gap between germline ends came to 23 bases.

This chain uses TRBV12-3 or TRBV12-4 with TRBJ1-2, with TRBD1 as a possible D gene (5 bases). Trimming stripped 1 base from V and 6 bases from J, with 9 bases between. The CDR3 covers 13 residues. CDR3 sequence: CASSLVRANGYTF. In nucleotides, the CDR3 is TGTGCCAGCAGTTTAGTCAGGGCGAATGGCTACACCTTC.

The chain links TRBV11-3 to TRBJ2-3; 7 positions match TRBD1. This CDR3 has 16 amino acids. V shed 5 bases and J 2 bases; nucleotides not matched to a gene: 10. Per the germline V gene, CDR1 is SGHNT and CDR2 is YENEEA. The CDR3 DNA follows: TGTGCCAGCAGCCCGTCCCAACAGGGGATCACAGATACGCAGTATTTT. Translation gives CASSPSQQGITDTQYF.

This clone has only one observation. The chain employs TRBV5-1 and TRBJ2-1, with D perhaps TRBD1 (6 bases). Trimming took off 0 bases at V and 6 bases at J, with 10 bases between the two ends. The CDR3 length is 14 residues. Germline CDR1 is SGHRS and CDR2 is YFSETQ. CDR3 in amino acids: CASSLAGEVNEQFF. DNA for the CDR3: TGCGCCAGCAGCTTGGCAGGGGAAGTCAATGAGCAGTTCTTC.

The CDR3 region has the DNA TGTGCCAGTACCCAGAGGGGACAGCCTCTTAGCTCCTACAATGAGCAGTTCTTC. Protein sequence: CASTQRGQPLSSYNEQFF. The chain is built from TRBV19 and TRBJ2-1; TRBD1 aligns across 7 bases. Unmatched junction bases numbered 15, after V lost 7 bases and J lost 0 bases. Looked up from germline, CDR1 is LNHDA and CDR2 is SQIVND (reference sequence). CDR3 length: 18 amino acids.

V gene TRBV6-5 combines with J gene TRBJ1-6, with D perhaps TRBD1 (5 bases). The CDR3 covers 14 residues. Germline CDR1 and CDR2: MNHEY and SVGAGI. V was shortened by 2 bases and J by 6 bases, with 8 bases between the two germline ends. This CDR3 is CASSYGASNSPLHF. The CDR3 DNA follows: TGTGCCAGCAGTTACGGGGCCAGTAATTCACCCCTCCACTTT.

The chain carries TRBV29-1 and TRBJ2-5, with 7 bases identical to TRBD2. The germline gives CDR1 SQVTM, CDR2 ANQGSEA. The CDR3 consists of 12 residues. With V trimmed by 2 bases and J by 7 bases, 4 bases remained unmatched. CDR3 sequence: CSVELGGGTQYF. CDR3 nucleotides: TGCAGCGTTGAATTGGGCGGGGGGACCCAGTACTTC.

The V gene is TRBV28, the J gene TRBJ1-4; 11 bases agree with TRBD1. CDR1 is MDHEN and CDR2 is SYDVKM in the germline V gene. CDR3 length: 17 amino acids. V trimming: 6 bases; J trimming: 7 bases; junction bases outside the gene matches: 13. This CDR3 reads CASRPIVSGQGGEKLFF. For the CDR3, the DNA is TGTGCCAGCAGACCTATTGTTTCGGGACAGGGGGGTGAAAAACTGTTTTTT.

This clone was recorded once. The chain combines TRBV10-2 with TRBJ1-5, with D unresolved. V lost 6 bases and J lost 4, with 10 bases in between. The germline V gene encodes CDR1 WSHSY and CDR2 SAAADI. The CDR3 length is 13 residues. The CDR3: CASSPTWNQPQHF. CDR3 DNA: TGCGCCAGCAGCCCGACATGGAATCAGCCCCAGCATTTT.

The rearrangement uses TRBV7-8 and TRBJ1-2; tentative D call: TRBD1 (5 bases). The V end was cut by 5 bases, the J end by 8 bases, with 12 bases between. The CDR3 loop spans 12 amino acids. In germline, CDR1 is SGHVS, CDR2 FQNEAQ. Here the CDR3 DNA reads TGTGCCAGCAGCCGACTGGGGGGAGGCTACACCTTC. Translating it yields CASSRLGGGYTF.

The chain uses TRBV19 and TRBJ2-2, with D tentatively TRBD2 (5 bases). V lost 3 bases and J lost 5, with 13 bases in between. The CDR3 extends over 15 amino acids. The germline V gene encodes CDR1 LNHDA and CDR2 SQIVND (reference sequence). The DNA for the CDR3 is TGTGCCAGTAGTATGACGGGGATGGGGACCGGGGAGCTGTTTTTT. This sequence encodes CASSMTGMGTGELFF.

This chain connects TRBV19 to TRBJ1-1, with D uncertain. CDR1 is LNHDA, CDR2 SQIVND, per germline (reference sequence). The CDR3 spans 15 residues. V lost 4 bases and J lost 0, with 12 bases in between. The CDR3 sequence: CASSRADALNTEAFF. CDR3 DNA sequence: TGTGCCAGTAGTAGGGCTGACGCCTTGAACACTGAAGCTTTCTTT.

The gene calls are TRBV18 and TRBJ1-1; maybe TRBD1 (5 bases). The CDR3 length is 13 residues. V lost 4 bases and J 4 bases, leaving 10 bases between the germline ends. Germline V gene sequence: CDR1 KGHSH, CDR2 LQKENI. This CDR3 is CASSQGLVTEAFF. The CDR3 nucleotides read TGTGCCAGCTCACAGGGGCTGGTCACTGAAGCTTTCTTT.

V usage is TRBV9 and J usage is TRBJ1-5; TRBD1 aligns across 9 bases. The CDR3 runs to 15 residues. Unmatched junction bases numbered 5, after V lost 0 bases and J lost 7 bases. CDR1 is SGDLS and CDR2 is YYNGEE in the germline V gene. For the CDR3, the DNA is TGTGCCAGCAGCGTAGGGGGGACAGGGAACCAGCCCCAGCATTTT. This translates into CASSVGGTGNQPQHF.

The V and J genes are TRBV18 and TRBJ2-2; 10 bases align to TRBD1. The junction had 7 bases not matched to a gene; V was cut back by 3 bases and J by 6 bases. This CDR3 spans 16 amino acids. Germline V gene data show CDR1 as KGHSH and CDR2 as LQKENI. DNA for the CDR3: TGTGCCAGCTCACCCTCGACAGGGGGCGTCTCCGGGGAGCTGTTTTTT. This translates into CASSPSTGGVSGELFF.

The genes are TRBV2 and TRBJ1-2; 9 positions match TRBD1. CDR1 is SNHLY, CDR2 FYNNEI, per germline. This CDR3 region has 14 residues. J gave up 7 bases and V 4 bases, and 7 bases lay outside the gene matches. CDR3 nucleotide sequence: TGTGCCAGCAGTGCATCGGGACAGGGACGTGGCTACACCTTC. This gives the protein CASSASGQGRGYTF. The full variable domain, with the rest looked up from reference TRBV2 and TRBJ1-2, is EPEVTQTPSHQVTQMGQEVILRCVPISNHLYFYWYRQILGQKVEFLVSFYNNEISEKSEIFDDQFSVERPDGSNFTLKIRSTKLEDSAMYFCASSASGQGRGYTFGSGTRLTVV.

CDR3 loop: CASRPTGSYGYTF. The CDR3 DNA is TGCGCCAGCAGACCCACAGGGTCCTATGGCTACACCTTC. The gene calls are TRBV5-1 and TRBJ1-2; D might be TRBD1 (6 bases). Germline-derived CDR1 and CDR2 are SGHRS and YFSETQ. V was trimmed by 5 bases and J by 4 bases, leaving 12 bases between them. This CDR3 is 13 amino acids long.

This chain connects TRBV29-1 to TRBJ2-7; possibly TRBD1 for D (5 bases). The CDR3 covers 14 residues. Trimming removed 4 bases at V and 1 base at J, with 14 bases between. The germline V gene has CDR1 SQVTM and CDR2 ANQGSEA. The CDR3 DNA reads TGCAGCGTTGGACTCCTCGACAGTTCCTACGAGCAGTACTTC. Protein: CSVGLLDSSYEQYF.

The J gene is TRBJ1-1, the V gene TRBV5-1; TRBD1 might be the D (5 bases). CDR1 is SGHRS and CDR2 is YFSETQ in the germline V gene. CDR3 length: 14 amino acids. Trimming left V 4 bases short and J 0 bases short, with 10 bases between. The DNA for the CDR3 is TGCGCCAGCAGCCGGGAGGGGATGAACACTGAAGCTTTCTTT. Protein product: CASSREGMNTEAFF.

This rearrangement joins TRBV19 to TRBJ1-4; D uncertain. V shed 6 bases and J shed 4 bases, with 3 bases lying between them. The CDR3 has 11 residues. In germline, CDR1 is LNHDA, CDR2 SQIVND (reference sequence). CDR3 residues: CASSLNEKLFF. The CDR3 nucleotides are TGTGCCAGTAGCCTTAATGAAAAACTGTTTTTT. The full variable domain, with the rest looked up from reference TRBV19 and TRBJ1-4, is DGGITQSPKYLFRKEGQNVTLSCEQNLNHDAMYWYRQDPGQGLRLIYYSQIVNDFQKGDIAEGYSVSREKKESFPLTVTSAQKNPTAFYLCASSLNEKLFFGSGTQLSVL.

The CDR3 reads CASSQPPGSGADTQYF. The CDR3 nucleotides are TGTGCCAGCAGCCAACCCCCGGGATCAGGCGCAGATACGCAGTATTTT. The rearrangement uses TRBV3-1 (or the pseudogene TRBV3-2) and TRBJ2-3, with a weak D call TRBD2 (5 bases). The CDR3 spans 16 residues. V was pared by 2 bases and J by 4 bases, with 16 bases between. The V gene's germline CDR1 is LGHDT and CDR2 YNNKEL (reference sequence).

The chain carries TRBV6-6 and TRBJ1-6, with D possibly TRBD1 on 6 matching bases. The CDR3 runs to 14 residues. CDR1 and CDR2 (germline): MNHNY, SVGAGI (reference sequence). V was clipped by 0 bases and J by 10 bases, with 10 bases between them. This CDR3 is CASSYSGASSPLHF. The CDR3 DNA reads TGTGCCAGCAGTTACTCGGGGGCCTCCTCACCCCTCCACTTT.

The chain recombines TRBV2 with TRBJ2-1; TRBD1 is a possible D gene (6 bases). V lost 3 bases to trimming and J lost 0 bases, with 9 bases between them. The germline V gene has CDR1 SNHLY and CDR2 FYNNEI. This CDR3 contains 15 residues. CDR3 nucleotide sequence: TGTGCCAGCAGTGAGCAGGGGACCTCCTACAATGAGCAGTTCTTC. This translates into CASSEQGTSYNEQFF.

The CDR3 here is CASRGGNMNTEAFF. The CDR3 DNA reads TGCGCCAGTAGGGGAGGTAACATGAACACTGAAGCTTTCTTT. V and J are TRBV5-1 and TRBJ1-1, with D tentatively TRBD1 (5 bases). Germline assignment: CDR1 SGHRS and CDR2 YFSETQ. This CDR3 has 14 amino acids. The ends were cut back, 8 bases at V and 0 bases at J, with 14 bases in the middle.

The chain has TRBV6-5 and TRBJ2-3; 8 bases are a match to TRBD2. Germline V gene sequence: CDR1 MNHEY, CDR2 SVGAGI. Unmatched junction bases numbered 6, after V lost 6 bases and J lost 1 base. This CDR3 spans 15 amino acids. The CDR3 protein is CASRRTSSRTDTQYF. CDR3 sequence (DNA): TGTGCCAGCAGGAGGACTAGCAGCCGCACAGATACGCAGTATTTT.

This clone was observed once. The V gene is TRBV7-9, the J gene TRBJ2-2; possible D gene TRBD2, 5 bases. The V end was cut by 7 bases, the J end by 9 bases, with 24 bases between. Germline V gene sequence: CDR1 SEHNR, CDR2 FQNEAQ (reference sequence). This CDR3 has 16 residues. The CDR3 spells CASTSGYTLGSWELFF. CDR3 coding DNA: TGTGCCAGCACCTCGGGGTATACTTTAGGTTCGTGGGAGCTGTTTTTT.

The chain uses TRBV25-1 and TRBJ1-4; D is uncertain. Germline assignment: CDR1 MGHDK and CDR2 SYGVNS. Trimming cost V 3 bases and J 8 bases, with 10 bases left between them. The CDR3 covers 13 residues. The CDR3 reads CASSDGIGEKLFF. The CDR3 coding sequence is TGTGCCAGCAGTGACGGTATCGGGGAAAAACTGTTTTTT.